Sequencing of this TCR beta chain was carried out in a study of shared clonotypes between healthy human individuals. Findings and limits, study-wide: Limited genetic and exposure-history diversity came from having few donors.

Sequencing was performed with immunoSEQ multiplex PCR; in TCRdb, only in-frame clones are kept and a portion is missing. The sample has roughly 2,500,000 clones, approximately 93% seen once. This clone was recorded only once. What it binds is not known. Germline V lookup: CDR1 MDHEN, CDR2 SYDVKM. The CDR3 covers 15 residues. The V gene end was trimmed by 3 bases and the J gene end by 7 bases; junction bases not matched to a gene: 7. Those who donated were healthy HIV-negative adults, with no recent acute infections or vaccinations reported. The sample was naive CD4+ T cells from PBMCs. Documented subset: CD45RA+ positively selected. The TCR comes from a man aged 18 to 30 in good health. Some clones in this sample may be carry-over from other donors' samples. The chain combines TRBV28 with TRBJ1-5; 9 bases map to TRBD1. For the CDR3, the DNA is TGTGCCAGCAGTTTCCGGGACAGGGTTTTGCAGCCCCAGCATTTT. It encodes CASSFRDRVLQPQHF.